The T cell receptor (beta chain) under discussion was sequenced for a study of T cells in Graves' hyperthyroidism and ophthalmopathy. Study-wide findings and caveats: Most expanded thyroid clonotypes above 0.001 also appeared in blood.

Diagnosis of hyperthyroidism was new in patients aged 18 to 65, and its duration was under 2 months. As for this clonotype: No antigen is known for it.

Amplified regions were TCR beta CDR3 sequences from RNA transcripts. HTBI primers were the set used in a first-round RT-PCR of the TCR CDR3. A single record per CDR3 protein comes from TCRdb applying MiXCR to the multiplex PCR reads. Of roughly 740,000 distinct CDR3 sequences in the sample, roughly 15% were seen once. The ends lost 3 bases at V and 2 bases at J; junction bases unmatched: 6. Germline V gene data show CDR1 as KGHSH and CDR2 as LQKENI. CDR3 length: 15 residues. Sequences were obtained from blood. The chain couples TRBV18 to TRBJ2-5, with 7 bases aligning to TRBD1. The sequence was collected from a young man with Graves' hyperthyroidism. CDR3 DNA: TGTGCCAGCTCACCCGCTCGGACAGGACAAGAGACCCAGTACTTC. Translating gives CASSPARTGQETQYF. Full variable domain (rest looked up from reference TRBV18 and TRBJ2-5): NAGVMQNPRHLVRRRGQEARLRCSPMKGHSHVYWYRQLPEEGLKFMVYLQKENIIDESGMPKERFSAEFPKEGPSILRIQQVVRGDSAAYFCASSPARTGQETQYFGPGTRLLVL.